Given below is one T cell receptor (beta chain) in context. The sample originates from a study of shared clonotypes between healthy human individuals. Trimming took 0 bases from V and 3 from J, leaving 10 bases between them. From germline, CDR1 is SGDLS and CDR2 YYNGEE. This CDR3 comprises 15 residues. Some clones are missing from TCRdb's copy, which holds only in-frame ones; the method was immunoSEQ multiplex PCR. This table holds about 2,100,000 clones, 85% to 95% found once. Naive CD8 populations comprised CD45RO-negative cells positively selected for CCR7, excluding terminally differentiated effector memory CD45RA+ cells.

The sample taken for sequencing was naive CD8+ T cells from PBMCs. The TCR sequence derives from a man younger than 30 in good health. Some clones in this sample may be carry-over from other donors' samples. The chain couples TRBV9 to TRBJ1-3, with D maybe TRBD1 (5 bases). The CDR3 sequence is CASSVGQGNGNTIYF. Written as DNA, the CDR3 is TGTGCCAGCAGCGTAGGTCAGGGTAATGGAAACACCATATATTTT.